This TCR beta chain was identified in a study of cytomegalovirus exposure and HLA in healthy donors. PCR used 60 Vbeta primers and 13 Jbeta primers. In the original analysis: Roughly 11 million shared chains were among approximately 80 million unique TCR beta chains counted in a later analysis. Only in-frame clones appear in the TCRdb table, and some are missing; sequencing was by immunoSEQ multiplex PCR. The DNA was the basis for D and trimming; V, J and clone size are from that table. Among fewer than 130,000 clones listed, roughly three quarters were seen once. The sequence derives from a man between 40 and 49 years old in good health and CMV-seropositive. Specimen: PBMCs.

The CDR3 here is CASSQVPGLASTDTQYF. CDR3 nucleotides: TGCGCCAGCAGCCAAGTTCCGGGACTAGCGAGCACAGATACGCAGTATTTT. The V and J genes are TRBV4-1 and TRBJ2-3; 10 bases agree with TRBD2. The germline V gene encodes CDR1 MGHRA and CDR2 YSYEKL. This CDR3 is built from 17 residues. The V gene end was trimmed by 1 base and the J gene end by 0 bases; junction bases not matched to a gene: 4.